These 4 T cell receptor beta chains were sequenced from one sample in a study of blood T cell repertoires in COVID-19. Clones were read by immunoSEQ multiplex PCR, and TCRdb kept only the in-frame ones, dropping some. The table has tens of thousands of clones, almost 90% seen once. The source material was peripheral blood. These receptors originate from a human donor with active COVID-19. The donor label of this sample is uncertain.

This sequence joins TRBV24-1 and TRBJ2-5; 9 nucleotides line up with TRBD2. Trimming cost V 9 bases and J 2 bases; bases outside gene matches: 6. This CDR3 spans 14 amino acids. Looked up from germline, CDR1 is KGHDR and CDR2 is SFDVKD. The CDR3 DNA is TGTGCCACCGAGGCGGGGGGGCTTCAAGAGACCCAGTACTTC. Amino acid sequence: CATEAGGLQETQYF.

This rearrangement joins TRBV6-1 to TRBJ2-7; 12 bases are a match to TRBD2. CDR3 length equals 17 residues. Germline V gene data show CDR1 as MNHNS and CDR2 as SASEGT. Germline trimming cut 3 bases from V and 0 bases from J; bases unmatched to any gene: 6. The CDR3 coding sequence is TGTGCCAGCAGTGAGGCTAGCGGGGGGGCCAACTCCTACGAGCAGTACTTC. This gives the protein CASSEASGGANSYEQYF.

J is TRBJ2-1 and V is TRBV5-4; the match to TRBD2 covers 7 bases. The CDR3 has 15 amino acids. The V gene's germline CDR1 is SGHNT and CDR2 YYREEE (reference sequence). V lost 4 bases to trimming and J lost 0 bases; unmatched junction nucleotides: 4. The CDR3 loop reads CASSKGGSSYNEQFF. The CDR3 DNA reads TGTGCCAGCAGCAAAGGCGGGAGCTCCTACAATGAGCAGTTCTTC.

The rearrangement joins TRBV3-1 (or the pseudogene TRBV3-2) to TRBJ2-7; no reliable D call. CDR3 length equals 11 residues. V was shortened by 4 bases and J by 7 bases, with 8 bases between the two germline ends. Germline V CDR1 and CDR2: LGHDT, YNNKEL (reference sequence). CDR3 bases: TGTGCCAGCAGCCTCGCCGGGGAGCAGTACTTC. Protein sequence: CASSLAGEQYF.